This TCR beta chain is from a study of T cells after yellow fever vaccination. Each CDR3 protein gets one entry after TCRdb re-called the 5' RACE reads with MiXCR. The sample shows around 610,000 distinct CDR3 sequences, about 13% of them seen only once. This clonotype was seen more than once but under ten times. The antigen is unknown. This CDR3 contains 18 residues. Trimming left V 0 bases short and J 1 base short, with 22 bases between. Germline assignment: CDR1 DFQATT and CDR2 SNEGSKA (reference sequence). Broader study findings: Faster peaking, at day 5 versus 15, marked a secondary response that was weaker.

The sample here was PBMCs, taken on the day of the yellow fever booster vaccination. The rearrangement uses TRBV20-1 and TRBJ2-7; D gene uncertain. The sequence came from a man aged 25-45 years who received the YFV17D yellow fever vaccine. CDR3 protein: CSARDESIVRTRSYEQYF. The CDR3 DNA follows: TGCAGTGCTAGAGATGAGTCGATAGTCAGAACGCGGTCCTACGAGCAGTACTTC.